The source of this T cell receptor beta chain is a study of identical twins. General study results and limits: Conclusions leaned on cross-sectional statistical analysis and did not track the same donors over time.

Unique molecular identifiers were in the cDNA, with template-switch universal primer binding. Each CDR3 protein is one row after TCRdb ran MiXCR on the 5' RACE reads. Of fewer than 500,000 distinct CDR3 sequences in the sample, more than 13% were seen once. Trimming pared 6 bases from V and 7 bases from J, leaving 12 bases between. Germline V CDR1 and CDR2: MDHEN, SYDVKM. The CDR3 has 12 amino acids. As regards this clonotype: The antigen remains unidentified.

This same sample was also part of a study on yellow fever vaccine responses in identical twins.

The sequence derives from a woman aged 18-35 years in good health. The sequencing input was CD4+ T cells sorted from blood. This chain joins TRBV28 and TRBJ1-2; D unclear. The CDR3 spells CASRSSAGGYTF. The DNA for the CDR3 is TGTGCCAGCAGGTCCTCTGCCGGTGGCTACACCTTC.